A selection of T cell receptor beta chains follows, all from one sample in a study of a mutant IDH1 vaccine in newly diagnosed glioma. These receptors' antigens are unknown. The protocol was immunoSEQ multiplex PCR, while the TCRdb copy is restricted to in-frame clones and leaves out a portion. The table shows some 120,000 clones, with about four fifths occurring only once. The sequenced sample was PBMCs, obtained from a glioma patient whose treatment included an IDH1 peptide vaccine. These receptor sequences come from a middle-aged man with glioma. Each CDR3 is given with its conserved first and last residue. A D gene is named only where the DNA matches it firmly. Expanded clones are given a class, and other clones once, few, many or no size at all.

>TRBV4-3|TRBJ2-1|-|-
CASSQYGEGVGRNEQFF
TGCGCCAGCAGCCAATATGGCGAGGGAGTTGGTCGCAATGAGCAGTTCTTC
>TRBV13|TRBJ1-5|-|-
CASSSRQTIGQPQHF
TGTGCCAGCAGCTCGAGACAAACGATCGGACAGCCCCAGCATTTT
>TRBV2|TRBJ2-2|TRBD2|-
CASKRTSGDTGELFF
TGTGCCAGCAAGAGGACTAGCGGGGACACCGGGGAGCTGTTTTTT
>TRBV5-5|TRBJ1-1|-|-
CASNPRVGTEAFF
TGTGCCAGCAACCCAAGGGTTGGCACTGAAGCTTTCTTT
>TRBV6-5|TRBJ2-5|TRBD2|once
CASSHGGEAETQYF
TGTGCCAGCAGCCACGGGGGGGAGGCGGAGACCCAGTACTTC
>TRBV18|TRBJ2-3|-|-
CASSPRRAGQLTDTQYF
TGTGCCAGCTCACCACGGAGGGCGGGACAACTCACAGATACGCAGTATTTT
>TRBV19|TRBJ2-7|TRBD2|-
CASSIALAGANYEQYF
TGTGCCAGTAGTATAGCACTAGCGGGGGCCAACTACGAGCAGTACTTC
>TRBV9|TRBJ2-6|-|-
CASSPLGRGANVLTF
TGTGCCAGCAGCCCTCTGGGACGGGGGGCCAACGTCCTGACTTTC
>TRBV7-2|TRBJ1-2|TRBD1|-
CASSLADRAYGYTF
TGTGCCAGCAGCTTAGCAGACAGGGCCTATGGCTACACCTTC
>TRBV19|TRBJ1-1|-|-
CASSKNRDGLNTEAFF
TGTGCCAGTAGCAAGAACAGGGACGGGCTGAACACTGAAGCTTTCTTT
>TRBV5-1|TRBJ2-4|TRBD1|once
CASSLSRQGYTNIQYF
TGCGCCAGCAGCTTGTCCCGACAGGGATACACAAACATTCAGTACTTC
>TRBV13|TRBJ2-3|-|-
CASSLVGTASLNTQYF
TGTGCCAGCAGCTTAGTCGGCACGGCCTCCCTCAATACGCAGTATTTT
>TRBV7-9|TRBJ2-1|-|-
CASSLEFQGHYNEQFF
TGTGCCAGCAGCTTAGAGTTCCAGGGGCATTACAATGAGCAGTTCTTC
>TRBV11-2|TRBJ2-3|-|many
CASSLVLPGSTDTQYF
TGTGCCAGCAGCTTAGTTCTGCCTGGTAGCACAGATACGCAGTATTTT
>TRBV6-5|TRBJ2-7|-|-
CASSYSGHGYEQYF
TGTGCCAGCAGTTACTCGGGACATGGCTACGAGCAGTACTTC
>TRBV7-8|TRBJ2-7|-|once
CASSRTGGTSGSGSSYEQYF
TGTGCCAGCAGCAGGACAGGGGGAACTAGCGGGAGTGGTTCCTCCTACGAGCAGTACTTC
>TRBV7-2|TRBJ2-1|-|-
CASRAGSYNEQFF
TGTGCCAGCAGGGCGGGGTCCTACAATGAGCAGTTCTTC
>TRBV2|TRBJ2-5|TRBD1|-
CARQGASGETQYF
TGTGCCAGACAGGGGGCGTCCGGGGAGACCCAGTACTTC
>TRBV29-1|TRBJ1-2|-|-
CSTDPGYGYTF
TGCAGCACGGACCCGGGGTATGGCTACACCTTC
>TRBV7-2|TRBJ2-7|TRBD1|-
CASSLEGRGPSYEQYF
TGTGCCAGCAGCTTGGAGGGCAGGGGGCCTTCCTACGAGCAGTACTTC
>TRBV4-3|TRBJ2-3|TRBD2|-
CASSQVVWSGSDTQYF
TGCGCCAGCAGCCAAGTGGTATGGAGCGGGAGTGATACGCAGTATTTT
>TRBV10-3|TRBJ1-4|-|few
CAITTGFEKLFF
TGTGCCATCACCACAGGTTTCGAAAAACTGTTTTTT
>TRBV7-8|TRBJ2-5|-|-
CASSLQGGRQETQYF
TGTGCCAGCAGCTTACAGGGAGGACGCCAAGAGACCCAGTACTTC
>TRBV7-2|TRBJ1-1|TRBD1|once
CASSPHGQGITEAFF
TGTGCCAGCAGCCCCCACGGACAGGGGATCACTGAAGCTTTCTTT
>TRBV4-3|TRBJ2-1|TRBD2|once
CASSSQAGTSEDEQFF
TGCGCCAGCAGCTCCCAAGCAGGGACTAGCGAGGATGAGCAGTTCTTC
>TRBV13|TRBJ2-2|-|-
CASHFWRGNTGELFF
TGTGCCAGCCATTTTTGGCGGGGGAACACCGGGGAGCTGTTTTTT
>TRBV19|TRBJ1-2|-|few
CASSSQLGHSGYTF
TGTGCCAGTAGTTCCCAGTTAGGCCACTCGGGCTACACCTTC
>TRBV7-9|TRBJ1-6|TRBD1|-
CASSLRTGDNSPLHF
TGTGCCAGCAGCTTAAGGACAGGGGATAATTCACCCCTCCACTTT
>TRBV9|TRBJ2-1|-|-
CASSVAPRSHNEQFF
TGTGCCAGCAGCGTAGCGCCCCGCAGTCACAATGAGCAGTTCTTC
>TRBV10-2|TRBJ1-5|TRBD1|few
CASSGGQLNQPQHF
TGCGCCAGCAGTGGGGGACAGCTTAATCAGCCCCAGCATTTT
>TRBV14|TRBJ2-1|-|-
CASSQVQTRYNEQFF
TGTGCCAGCAGCCAAGTACAGACACGCTACAATGAGCAGTTCTTC
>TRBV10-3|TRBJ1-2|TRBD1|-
CAISGGQVTKNYGYTF
TGTGCCATCAGTGGGGGACAGGTGACAAAAAACTATGGCTACACCTTC
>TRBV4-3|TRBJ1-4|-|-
CASSQDGVGSGEKLFF
TGCGCCAGCAGCCAGGATGGGGTTGGGTCCGGTGAAAAACTGTTTTTT
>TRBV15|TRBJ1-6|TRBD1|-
CATRDRDREISPLHF
TGTGCCACCAGGGACCGGGACAGGGAAATTTCACCCCTCCACTTT
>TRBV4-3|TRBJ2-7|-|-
CASGSSYEQYF
TGCGCCAGCGGTTCCTCCTACGAGCAGTACTTC
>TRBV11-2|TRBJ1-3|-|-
CASSPRGGGNTIYF
TGTGCCAGCAGCCCCCGGGGGGGAGGAAACACCATATATTTT
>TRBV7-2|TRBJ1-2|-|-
CASSLVGRLLYF
TGTGCCAGCAGCTTAGTAGGAAGGCTCCTATACTTC
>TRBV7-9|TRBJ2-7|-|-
CASSLATARSSYEQYF
TGTGCCAGCAGCTTAGCGACAGCAAGGAGCTCCTACGAGCAGTACTTC
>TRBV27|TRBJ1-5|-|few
CASSFRGRGNQPQHF
TGTGCCAGCAGTTTTCGGGGGCGAGGCAATCAGCCCCAGCATTTT
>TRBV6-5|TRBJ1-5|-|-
CASSLRHGGGQPQHF
TGTGCCAGCAGTTTAAGGCACGGGGGGGGACAGCCCCAGCATTTT
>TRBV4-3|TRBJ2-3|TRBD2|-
CASSQDGVPSGGTDTQYF
TGCGCCAGCAGCCAAGACGGCGTGCCTAGCGGGGGGACAGATACGCAGTATTTT
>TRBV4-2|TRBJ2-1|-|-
CASSQTTSLYEQFF
TGTGCCAGCAGCCAAACGACTTCCCTCTATGAGCAGTTCTTC
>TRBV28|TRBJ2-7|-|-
CASNSGKSYEQYF
TGTGCCAGCAACTCCGGGAAAAGCTACGAGCAGTACTTC
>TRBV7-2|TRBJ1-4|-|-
CASASNVATNEKLFF
TGTGCCAGCGCAAGTAACGTTGCAACTAATGAAAAACTGTTTTTT
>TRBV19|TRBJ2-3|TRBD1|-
CASSLRGRQGDTDTQYF
TGTGCCAGTAGTTTGCGGGGCAGACAGGGGGATACAGATACGCAGTATTTT
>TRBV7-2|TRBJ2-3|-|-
CASSLEPGRTDTQYF
TGTGCCAGCAGCTTAGAGCCAGGACGCACAGATACGCAGTATTTT
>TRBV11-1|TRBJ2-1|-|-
CASSLGPGEGVNEQFF
TGTGCCAGCAGCTTGGGTCCAGGGGAGGGGGTCAATGAGCAGTTCTTC
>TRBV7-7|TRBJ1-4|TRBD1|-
CASSTGQDSKLFF
TGTGCTAGCAGCACGGGACAGGATTCAAAACTGTTTTTT
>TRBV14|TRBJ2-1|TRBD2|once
CASSPRLAGGPAFF
TGTGCCAGCAGCCCCCGACTAGCGGGAGGGCCTGCGTTCTTC
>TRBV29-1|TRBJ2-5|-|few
CSVGDRYQETQYF
TGCAGCGTTGGCGACAGGTACCAAGAGACCCAGTACTTC
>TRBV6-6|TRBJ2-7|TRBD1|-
CASSYRDRGRYEQYF
TGTGCCAGCAGTTATAGGGACAGGGGTAGATACGAGCAGTACTTC
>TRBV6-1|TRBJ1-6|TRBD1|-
CASSDWGDRDNSPLHF
TGTGCCAGCAGTGATTGGGGGGACAGGGATAATTCACCCCTCCACTTT
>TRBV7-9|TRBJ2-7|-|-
CASSLSGTAYEQYF
TGTGCCAGCAGCTTATCAGGGACGGCATACGAGCAGTACTTC
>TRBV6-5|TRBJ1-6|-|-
CASSYSGGPNSPLHF
TGTGCCAGCAGTTACTCAGGGGGGCCGAATTCACCCCTCCACTTT
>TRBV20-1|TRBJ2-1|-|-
CSARDANEQFF
TGCAGTGCTAGAGATGCCAATGAGCAGTTCTTC
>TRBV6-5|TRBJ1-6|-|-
CASSYFGSSYNSPLHF
TGTGCCAGCAGTTATTTTGGTAGCTCCTATAATTCACCCCTCCACTTT
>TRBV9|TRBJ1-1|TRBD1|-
CASSPRAPPTGEAFF
TGTGCCAGCAGCCCCCGAGCCCCCCCGACAGGGGAAGCTTTCTTT
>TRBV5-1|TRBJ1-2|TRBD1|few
CASSLGQGDGYTF
TGCGCCAGCAGCTTGGGACAGGGCGATGGCTACACCTTC
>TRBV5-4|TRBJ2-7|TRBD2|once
CASSLGTTYEQYF
TGTGCCAGCAGCCTCGGGACTACCTACGAGCAGTACTTC
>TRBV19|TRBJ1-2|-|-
CASSIFGQFKGYTF
TGTGCCAGTAGTATATTCGGTCAGTTCAAAGGCTACACCTTC